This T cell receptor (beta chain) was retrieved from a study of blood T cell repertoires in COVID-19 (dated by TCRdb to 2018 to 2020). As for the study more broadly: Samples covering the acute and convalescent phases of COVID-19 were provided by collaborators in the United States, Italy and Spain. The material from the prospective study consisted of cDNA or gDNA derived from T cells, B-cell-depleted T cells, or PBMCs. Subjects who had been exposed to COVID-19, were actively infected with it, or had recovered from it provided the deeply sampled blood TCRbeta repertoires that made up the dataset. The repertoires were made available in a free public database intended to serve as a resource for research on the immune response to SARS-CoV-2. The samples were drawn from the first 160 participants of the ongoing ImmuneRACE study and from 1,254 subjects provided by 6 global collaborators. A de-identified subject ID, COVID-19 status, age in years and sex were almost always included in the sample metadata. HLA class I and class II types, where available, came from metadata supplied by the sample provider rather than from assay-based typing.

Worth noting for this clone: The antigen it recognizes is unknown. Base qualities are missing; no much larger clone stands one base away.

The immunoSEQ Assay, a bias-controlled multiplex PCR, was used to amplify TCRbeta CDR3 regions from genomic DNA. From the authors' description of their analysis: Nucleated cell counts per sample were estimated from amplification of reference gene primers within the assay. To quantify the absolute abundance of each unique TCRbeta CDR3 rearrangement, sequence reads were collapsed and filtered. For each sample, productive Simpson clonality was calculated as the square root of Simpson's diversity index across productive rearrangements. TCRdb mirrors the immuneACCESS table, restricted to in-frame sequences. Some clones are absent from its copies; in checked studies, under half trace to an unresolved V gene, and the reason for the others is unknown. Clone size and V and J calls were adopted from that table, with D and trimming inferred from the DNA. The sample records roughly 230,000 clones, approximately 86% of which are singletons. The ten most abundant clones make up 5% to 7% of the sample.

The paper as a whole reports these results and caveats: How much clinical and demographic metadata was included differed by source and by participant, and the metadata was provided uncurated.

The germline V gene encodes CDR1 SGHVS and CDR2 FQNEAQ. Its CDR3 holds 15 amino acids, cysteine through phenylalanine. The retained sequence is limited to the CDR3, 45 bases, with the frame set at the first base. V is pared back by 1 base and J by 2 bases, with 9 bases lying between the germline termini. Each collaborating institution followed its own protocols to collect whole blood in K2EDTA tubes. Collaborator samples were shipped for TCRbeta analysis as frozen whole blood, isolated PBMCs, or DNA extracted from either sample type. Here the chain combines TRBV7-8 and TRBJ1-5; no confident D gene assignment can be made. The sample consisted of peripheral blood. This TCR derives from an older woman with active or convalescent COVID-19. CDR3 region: CASSLDWQGNQPQHF. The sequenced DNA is TGTGCCAGCAGCTTAGATTGGCAGGGCAATCAGCCCCAGCATTTT.